This T cell receptor (beta chain) comes out of a study of monozygotic twins with inflammatory bowel disease. Study observations and caveats: There were differing immunosuppressive treatments, which may have added variability to patient repertoires. Diversity of TCRbeta measured by inverse Simpson was lower in IBD patients than in healthy co-twins.

As concerns this clonotype: Its antigen is not known.

Investigators pulled total RNA out of whole blood and did not sort T cells. The CDR3 has 16 residues. Germline lookup yields CDR1 SGHTA and CDR2 FQGNSA. TCRdb re-called the 5' RACE reads, yielding one record per CDR3 amino acid sequence without DNA. The sample has around 370,000 distinct CDR3 sequences. The clonotype comes from a human donor with ulcerative colitis or Crohn's disease, or a healthy co-twin of an affected twin (not recorded which). The chain joins TRBV7-2 to TRBJ1-1; TCRdb reports TRBD1, a call that lacks DNA to check it against. The sequencing input was blood. CDR3 loop: CASSLAQTGLNTEAFF.